This TCR beta chain was observed in a study of T cell changes during pregnancy in multiple sclerosis. CDR1 is ENHRY, CDR2 SYGVKD, per germline. CDR3 length: 14 amino acids. The V segment lost 6 bases and the J segment 0 bases; nucleotides outside the gene matches: 4. Sequencing was performed with immunoSEQ multiplex PCR; in TCRdb, only in-frame clones are kept and a portion is missing. The sample consists of roughly 50,000 clones, around 87% of them appearing once. Specimen: CD8+ T cells from peripheral blood mononuclear cells, collected in the second trimester of pregnancy. This sequence joins TRBV10-3 and TRBJ2-5, with 7 bases that match TRBD2. This clonotype originated in a female donor with multiple sclerosis, enrolled in a pregnancy study. This chain's CDR3 is CAISRAGNQETQYF. The CDR3 DNA is TGTGCCATCAGCCGAGCGGGGAACCAAGAGACCCAGTACTTC.